This T cell receptor (beta chain) was recorded in a study of the immune and genomic landscape of osteosarcoma. Study-wide context: The cohort was enriched for poor-risk osteosarcoma. Patients were 60% male; around 80% had localized disease.

For this clone: Its matching antigen is unknown.

Some clones are missing from TCRdb's copy, which holds only in-frame ones; the method was immunoSEQ multiplex PCR. The sample yields some 10,000 clones, around two thirds seen once. The V gene lost 2 bases and the J gene lost 11 bases, with 12 bases spanning the gap. CDR3 length: 11 residues. Germline-derived CDR1 and CDR2 are SQVTM and ANQGSEA. Primary, local recurrence and metastasis osteosarcoma tumors were taken after treatment from poor-prognosis patients. Broader study findings: Productive clonality was low overall, averaging roughly 0.1, maximum around 0.3. A single dominant hyperexpanded clone appeared in about 5 cases, each with <100 clonotypes.

V gene TRBV29-1 combines with J gene TRBJ1-1, with a tentative D call TRBD1 (5 bases). Sequences were obtained from osteosarcoma tumor tissue from the lung. The origin of this receptor is a human donor with osteosarcoma. The CDR3 DNA sequence: TGCAGCGTTGAAACCAGCGGGGCTGCTTTCTTT. It codes for CSVETSGAAFF.